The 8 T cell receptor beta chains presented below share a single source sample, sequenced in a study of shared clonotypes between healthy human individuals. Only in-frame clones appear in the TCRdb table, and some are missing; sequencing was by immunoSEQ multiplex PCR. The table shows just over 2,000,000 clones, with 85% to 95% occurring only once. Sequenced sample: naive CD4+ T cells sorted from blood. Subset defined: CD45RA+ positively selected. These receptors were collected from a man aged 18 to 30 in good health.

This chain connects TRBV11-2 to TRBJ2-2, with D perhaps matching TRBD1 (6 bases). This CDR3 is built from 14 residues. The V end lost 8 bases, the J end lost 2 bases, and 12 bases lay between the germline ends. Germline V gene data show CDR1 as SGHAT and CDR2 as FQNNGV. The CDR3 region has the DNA TGTGCCAGCGGCCGGGACACAAACACCGGGGAGCTGTTTTTT. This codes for CASGRDTNTGELFF.

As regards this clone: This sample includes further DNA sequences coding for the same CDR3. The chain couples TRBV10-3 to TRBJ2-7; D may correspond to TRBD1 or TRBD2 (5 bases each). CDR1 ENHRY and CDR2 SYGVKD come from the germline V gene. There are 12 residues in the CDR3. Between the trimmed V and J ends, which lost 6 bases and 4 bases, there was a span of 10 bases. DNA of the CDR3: TGTGCCATCAGGGGGACGGCATACGAGCAGTACTTC. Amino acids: CAIRGTAYEQYF.

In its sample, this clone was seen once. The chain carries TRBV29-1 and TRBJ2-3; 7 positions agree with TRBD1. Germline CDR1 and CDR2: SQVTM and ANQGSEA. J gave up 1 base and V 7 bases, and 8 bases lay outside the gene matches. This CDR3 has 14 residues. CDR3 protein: CSGDTTGGTDTQYF. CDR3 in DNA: TGCAGCGGAGACACCACAGGGGGCACAGATACGCAGTATTTT.

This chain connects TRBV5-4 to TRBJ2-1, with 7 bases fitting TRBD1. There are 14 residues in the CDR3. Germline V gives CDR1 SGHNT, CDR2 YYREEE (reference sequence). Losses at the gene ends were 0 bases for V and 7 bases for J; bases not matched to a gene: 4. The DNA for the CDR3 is TGTGCCAGCAGCTTGGTGGCACAGGGGAATGAGCAGTTCTTC. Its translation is CASSLVAQGNEQFF.

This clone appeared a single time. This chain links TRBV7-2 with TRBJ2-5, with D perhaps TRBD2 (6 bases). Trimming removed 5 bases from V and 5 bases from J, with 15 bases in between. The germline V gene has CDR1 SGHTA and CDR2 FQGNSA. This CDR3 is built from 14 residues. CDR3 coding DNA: TGTGCCAGCAGCCGTATGGCGGGGTCGGAGACCCAGTACTTC. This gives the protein CASSRMAGSETQYF.

DNA for the CDR3: TGTGCCAGCAGCCGAGCGGGAGTCGCGAATGAGCAGTTCTTC. It yields the protein CASSRAGVANEQFF. This chain uses TRBV7-2 with TRBJ2-1; 8 nucleotides agree with TRBD2. There are 14 residues in the CDR3. J lost 7 bases, V lost 5 bases, and 7 bases had no gene match. The germline V gene has CDR1 SGHTA and CDR2 FQGNSA.

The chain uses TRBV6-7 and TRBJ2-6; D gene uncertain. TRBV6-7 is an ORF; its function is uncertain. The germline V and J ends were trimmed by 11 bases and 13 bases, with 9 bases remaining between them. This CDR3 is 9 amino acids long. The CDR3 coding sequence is TGTGCCGGACCGTTGGTCCTGACTTTC. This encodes CAGPLVLTF.

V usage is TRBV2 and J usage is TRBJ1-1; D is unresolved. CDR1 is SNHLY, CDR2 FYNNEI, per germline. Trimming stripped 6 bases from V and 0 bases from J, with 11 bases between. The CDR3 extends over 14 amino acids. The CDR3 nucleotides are TGTGCCAGCAGAGCACAACTAATGAACACTGAAGCTTTCTTT. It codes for CASRAQLMNTEAFF.